The 3 T cell receptor beta chains below were found in one sample sequenced in a study of cytomegalovirus exposure and HLA in healthy donors (dated by TCRdb to the late 2010s). Library creation used the immunoSEQ multiplex PCR assay. For the multiplex PCR, a mixture combining 60 forward primers for TCR Vbeta segments and 13 reverse primers for TCR Jbeta segments was used. Not all clones reach the TCRdb copy of this immuneACCESS table, which keeps in-frame sequences only. Checked studies attribute under half of the gap to unresolved V genes and leave the rest unexplained. Counted in this sample were some 70,000 clones; approximately 72% of them appeared once. The ten largest clones capture roughly 9.7% of the sample. Sequencing was performed on PBMCs. The source is a woman under 40 in good health and CMV-seronegative.

This clone was seen just once. This sequence joins TRBV30 and TRBJ1-5, with TRBD1 identical over 7 bases. CDR1 and CDR2 from the germline V gene are GTSNPN and SVGIG (reference sequence). The CDR3 has 15 residues. J lost 0 bases, V lost 4 bases, and 6 bases had no gene match. The CDR3 is CAWKHTGASNQPQHF. CDR3 bases: TGTGCCTGGAAACACACAGGGGCTAGCAATCAGCCCCAGCATTTT.

V usage is TRBV27 and J usage is TRBJ1-5; D unresolved. Germline CDR1 MNHEY, CDR2 SMNVEV (reference sequence). The CDR3 runs to 17 residues. The V gene lost 3 bases and the J gene lost 5 bases, with 20 bases spanning the gap. The CDR3 sequence is CASSFFLKEGWDQPQHF. CDR3 bases: TGTGCCAGCAGTTTTTTTCTGAAAGAGGGATGGGATCAGCCCCAGCATTTT.

This sequence joins TRBV6-5 and TRBJ2-7; 10 bases are a match to TRBD2. J gave up 5 bases and V 1 base, and 8 bases lay outside the gene matches. CDR3 length: 16 amino acids. The V gene's germline CDR1 is MNHEY and CDR2 SVGAGI. The CDR3 coding sequence is TGTGCCAGCAGTTACTTTATGAGTAGCGGGGGGAACGAGCAGTACTTC. This sequence encodes CASSYFMSSGGNEQYF.